A single sample gave rise to the 9 T cell receptor beta chains below, sequenced in a study of TIL therapy for anti-PD-1-resistant metastatic lung cancer (dated by TCRdb to 2020 to 2023). This specimen's time point label, per the study, means: pre-treatment sample, taken before nivolumab and TIL therapy. TCR beta CDR3 regions were amplified from genomic DNA with the immunoSEQ v3 hsTCRB kit using bias-controlled multiplex PCR. Held by TCRdb, this immuneACCESS table contains in-frame sequences only and omits some clones. Under half of the omission traces to an unresolved V gene where checked; the cause of the rest is unknown. In all, the sample holds 50,000 to 65,000 clones, and 69% of those were seen once. The leading ten clones occupy roughly 6.6% of the sample. The sequencing used blood, collected at baseline. The receptors originated from a person aged 25 to 80 with non-small cell lung cancer.

This clone was detected once. The genes are TRBV28 and TRBJ1-2; D may be TRBD1 (6 bases). V was shortened by 2 bases and J by 7 bases, with 14 bases between the two germline ends. The CDR3 runs 14 residues. Germline V gene sequence: CDR1 MDHEN, CDR2 SYDVKM. The CDR3 region is CASSLGRGVVGYTF. The CDR3 region has the DNA TGTGCCAGCAGTTTAGGCAGGGGTGTGGTTGGCTACACCTTC.

The chain is built from TRBV11-2 and TRBJ2-7; 11 bases match TRBD2. The CDR3 sequence is 15 residues long. V trimming: 4 bases; J trimming: 2 bases; junction bases outside the gene matches: 4. The V gene's germline CDR1 is SGHAT and CDR2 FQNNGV. CDR3 region: CASSYGTSGAYEQYF. CDR3 in DNA: TGTGCCAGCAGCTACGGGACTAGCGGCGCCTACGAGCAGTACTTC. Based on the CDR3 plus reference TRBV11-2 and TRBJ2-7, the full variable domain is EAGVAQSPRYKIIEKRQSVAFWCNPISGHATLYWYQQILGQGPKLLIQFQNNGVVDDSQLPKDRFSAERLKGVDSTLKIQPAKLEDSAVYLCASSYGTSGAYEQYFGPGTRLTVT.

In the case of this clone: The same CDR3 arises from other DNA sequences in this sample as well. J is TRBJ1-1 and V is TRBV13; 7 nucleotides line up with TRBD1. After removal of 3 bases from V and 0 bases from J, the junction contained 4 bases not matched to a gene. Germline V gene lookup returns CDR1 PRHDT and CDR2 FYEKMQ (reference sequence). The CDR3 has 15 residues. The CDR3 region is CASSFRGGMNTEAFF. In DNA, the CDR3 is TGTGCCAGCAGCTTCAGGGGGGGGATGAACACTGAAGCTTTCTTT.

V usage is TRBV5-1 and J usage is TRBJ1-4; a possible D gene is TRBD1 (5 bases). The V end lost 4 bases, the J end lost 3 bases, and 16 bases lay between the germline ends. The CDR3 is 16 residues long. Germline-derived CDR1 and CDR2 are SGHRS and YFSETQ. CDR3 loop: CASSLLPGGANEKLFF. The DNA for the CDR3 is TGCGCCAGCAGCCTACTCCCGGGGGGGGCTAATGAAAAACTGTTTTTT. Full variable domain (remainder filled in from reference TRBV5-1 and TRBJ1-4): KAGVTQTPRYLIKTRGQQVTLSCSPISGHRSVSWYQQTPGQGLQFLFEYFSETQRNKGNFPGRFSGRQFSNSRSEMNVSTLELGDSALYLCASSLLPGGANEKLFFGSGTQLSVL.

This clone is a singleton in its sample. The chain recombines TRBV11-2 with TRBJ2-5; the D is unclear. CDR3 length: 12 amino acids. Trimming pared 5 bases from V and 5 bases from J, leaving 9 bases between. CDR1 and CDR2 from the germline V gene are SGHAT and FQNNGV. The CDR3 is CASSLLRETQYF. The CDR3 DNA reads TGTGCCAGCAGCCTACTCAGGGAGACCCAGTACTTC.

The chain carries TRBV2 and TRBJ1-3; 7 bases fit TRBD1. The CDR3 is made up of 15 amino acids. After removal of 6 bases from V and 2 bases from J, the junction contained 7 bases not matched to a gene. The V gene's germline CDR1 is SNHLY and CDR2 FYNNEI. CDR3 amino acids: CASSRQGETGNTIYF. In DNA, the CDR3 is TGTGCCAGCAGCCGACAGGGCGAAACTGGAAACACCATATATTTT.

This clone is judged medium-sized. V and J are TRBV11-3 and TRBJ2-7, with no clear D. Germline assignment: CDR1 SGHNT and CDR2 YENEEA. Trimming pared 3 bases from V and 4 bases from J, leaving 10 bases between. The CDR3 is made up of 13 amino acids. CDR3 protein: CASSFEIHYEQYF. CDR3 in DNA: TGTGCCAGCAGCTTCGAGATACATTACGAGCAGTACTTC.

The chain couples TRBV6-5 to TRBJ2-2, with D maybe TRBD2 (5 bases). CDR3 size: 14 residues. With 3 bases removed from V and 11 bases from J, the gap between germline ends came to 16 bases. CDR1 and CDR2 from the germline V gene are MNHEY and SVGAGI. The CDR3 here is CASSYGGPGNELFF. In DNA, the CDR3 is TGTGCCAGCAGTTATGGTGGGCCCGGGAACGAGCTGTTTTTT.

This chain joins TRBV4-1 and TRBJ2-3, with a possible D match to TRBD1 (6 bases). The CDR3 loop spans 13 amino acids. Germline V gene lookup returns CDR1 MGHRA and CDR2 YSYEKL. Trimming removed 5 bases from V and 2 bases from J, with 8 bases in between. This CDR3 reads CASSRTVTDTQYF. CDR3 nucleotides: TGCGCCAGCAGCAGGACAGTCACAGATACGCAGTATTTT.